This T cell receptor beta chain was observed in a study of radiation and T cells in renal cell carcinoma. As for the study in general: Nephrectomy followed 15 Gy stereotactic body radiation by 4 weeks.

Noted time point: blood 2 weeks post-SBRT. As to treatment: 15 Gy SBRT to primary tumor, nephrectomy 4 weeks later. V dropped 4 bases and J dropped 5 bases, with 11 bases sitting between them. Germline loops: CDR1 SGHTA, CDR2 FQGTGA. The CDR3 has 14 amino acids. Assay: immunoSEQ multiplex PCR; the TCRdb copy retains only in-frame clones and omits some. The sample includes some 150,000 clones, roughly 86% of them seen just once. A remark on this clone: Its specificity is unknown.

Points from the study as a whole: In blood, top tumor clones expanded by 2 weeks, shrinking by 4. No pretreatment tumor biopsies were available for baseline clonotypes.

J is TRBJ2-2 and V is TRBV7-3, with D perhaps being TRBD1 or TRBD2 (5 bases each). This TCR derives from a woman in her forties or fifties with renal cell carcinoma. The specimen was blood, collected from a patient whose treatment included radiotherapy and nephrectomy. CDR3 in amino acids: CASSSQGVTGELFF. In nucleotides, the CDR3 is TGTGCCAGCAGCTCCCAGGGAGTGACCGGGGAGCTGTTTTTT. Based on the CDR3 plus reference TRBV7-3 and TRBJ2-2, the full variable domain is GAGVSQTPSNKVTEKGKYVELRCDPISGHTALYWYRQSLGQGPEFLIYFQGTGAADDSGLPNDRFFAVRPEGSVSTLKIQRTERGDSAVYLCASSSQGVTGELFFGEGSRLTVL.